This entry concerns a single TCR beta chain. Its antigen is unknown. This specimen comes from a study of beta chain features in type 1 diabetes. The study, taken as a whole, reports: There was a moderate but significant shortening of TCRB CDR3s in all four CD4+ subsets of Type 1 diabetes patients.

Every isolated RNA sample was fully reverse transcribed, so sequencing captured expressed TCRB transcripts. The protocol was immunoSEQ multiplex PCR, while the TCRdb copy is restricted to in-frame clones and leaves out a portion. The table shows about 710,000 clones, with 11% to 15% occurring only once. This CDR3 spans 14 amino acids. V shed 0 bases and J shed 8 bases, with 10 bases lying between them. CDR1 LGHNA and CDR2 YNFKEQ come from the germline V gene. The V and J genes are TRBV4-2 and TRBJ1-4, with a possible D match to TRBD1 (5 bases). The TCR sequence derives from a man aged 18 to 35 with type 1 diabetes. Sample: naive CD4+ T cells from blood. CDR3 DNA: TGTGCCAGCAGCCAAGACAGGGCGGGAGAAAAACTGTTTTTT. Protein: CASSQDRAGEKLFF.